Below, one T cell receptor (beta chain) is given with its context. V gave up 5 bases and J gave up 6 bases; unmatched junction bases: 4. Germline V CDR1 and CDR2: SEHNR, FQNEAQ (reference sequence). The CDR3 length is 13 residues. Naive CD8 isolation took CD45RO-negative cells positively selected for CCR7 and excluded terminally differentiated effector memory CD45RA+ cells. This record comes from a study of shared clonotypes between healthy human individuals. Execution of the assay was at deep level. Some clones are missing from TCRdb's copy, which holds only in-frame ones; the method was immunoSEQ multiplex PCR. Of roughly 600,000 clones in the sample, 98% are singletons; the top ten hold approximately 0.3%.

The TCR sequence derives from a man aged 25-45 years in good health. V is TRBV7-9 and J is TRBJ1-1; 9 positions match TRBD1. Source material: naive CD8+ T cells sorted from blood. CDR3 sequence (DNA): TGTGCCAGCAGCCAACAGGGGGCAGCTGAAGCTTTCTTT. Protein: CASSQQGAAEAFF.